This record concerns one T cell receptor (beta chain) sequence. The data are from a study of blood T cell repertoires in COVID-19. Background on the study: Acute and convalescent COVID-19 specimens originated in the United States, Italy and Spain.

V was pared by 6 bases and J by 7 bases, with 16 bases between. The CDR3 consists of 14 residues. CDR1 is MNHEY, CDR2 SVGAGI, per germline. Source study methods: It was from reference gene primer amplification that nucleated cell counts were estimated. Assay: immunoSEQ multiplex PCR; the TCRdb copy retains only in-frame clones and omits some. The V and J calls and clone size are taken from that table; D and trimming were inferred from the DNA. The top ten clones hold just under 7% of a sample with some 320,000 clones, around 89% of them seen once. Sequences were obtained from peripheral blood. This receptor was taken from a woman aged 25 to 39 who had recovered from COVID-19. This rearrangement joins TRBV6-5 to TRBJ1-5; possible D gene TRBD1, 5 bases. CDR3 DNA: TGTGCCAGCAGCCCAGGGCAGTTAGTCCAGCCCCAGCATTTT. This translates into CASSPGQLVQPQHF.